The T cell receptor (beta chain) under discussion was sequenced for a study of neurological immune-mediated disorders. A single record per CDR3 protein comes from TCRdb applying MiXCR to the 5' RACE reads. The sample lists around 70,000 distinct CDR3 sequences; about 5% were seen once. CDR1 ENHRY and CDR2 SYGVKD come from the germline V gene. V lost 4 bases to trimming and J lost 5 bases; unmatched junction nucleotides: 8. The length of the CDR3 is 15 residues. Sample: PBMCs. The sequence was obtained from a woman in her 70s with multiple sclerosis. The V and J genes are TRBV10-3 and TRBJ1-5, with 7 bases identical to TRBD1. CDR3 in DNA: TGTGCCATCAGTGCCACGGACAGGAAATATCAGCCCCAGCATTTT. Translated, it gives CAISATDRKYQPQHF.